This is a list of T cell receptor beta chains from one sample in a study of shared clonotypes between healthy human individuals. Libraries were prepared by immunoSEQ multiplex PCR; TCRdb keeps only in-frame clonotypes and omits some of them. The repertoire holds more than 2 million clones, almost 96% seen once, with roughly 0.13% in the top ten. The sequenced material came from naive CD4+ T cells sorted from blood. The receptors shown here come from a young man in good health. The CDR3 runs from the conserved cysteine through the conserved F or W. Fields, in order: J gene, clone size, D gene, V gene, CDR3 length, CDR3 DNA, CDR3 protein. D genes are given only for firm matches. Only part of the rows carry a size: once, few, many, or a class if the clone is expanded.

TRBJ1-2 few . TRBV19 13 TGTGCCAGTAGTAAACAGCTCAACTATGGCTACACCTTC CASSKQLNYGYTF
TRBJ2-5 once . TRBV6-6 14 TGTGCCAGCAGTTACTCGCTTATTAGGGAGACCCAGTACTTC CASSYSLIRETQYF
TRBJ1-2 . . TRBV5-4 13 TGTGCCAGCAGCTTGGACGGAGCCTATGGCTACACCTTC CASSLDGAYGYTF
TRBJ2-7 once . TRBV28 13 TGTGCCAGCAGTTTGACGAACAGGGAAAAGCAGTACTTC CASSLTNREKQYF
TRBJ1-5 . . TRBV29-1 14 TGCAGCGTTGAAGTGGGGGGGGGCAATCAGCCCCAGCATTTT CSVEVGGGNQPQHF
TRBJ2-7 few TRBD1 TRBV18 14 TGTGCCAGCTCACTAGGACAGGGTAGCTACGAGCAGTACTTC CASSLGQGSYEQYF
TRBJ1-3 . . TRBV5-1 14 TGCGCCAGCAGCTTGACGACAGCTGGAAACACCATATATTTT CASSLTTAGNTIYF
TRBJ1-5 . . TRBV6-1 13 TGTGCCAGCACGAACAGGGCGTATCAGCCCCAGCATTTT CASTNRAYQPQHF
TRBJ1-1 once . TRBV27 15 TGTGCCAGCAGTTTATCAGGGGTGGCGGGCACTGAAGCTTTCTTT CASSLSGVAGTEAFF
TRBJ2-7 . . TRBV18 14 TGTGCCAGCTCACCATCTGGGACAACGGGCGAGCAGTACTTC CASSPSGTTGEQYF
TRBJ2-4 . . TRBV5-6 11 TGTGCCAGCAGCTCTGGAAACATTCAGTACTTC CASSSGNIQYF
TRBJ2-3 . . TRBV29-1 13 TGCAGCGTTGGGGGCAGGGGCACAGATACGCAGTATTTT CSVGGRGTDTQYF
TRBJ1-6 . . TRBV6-5 15 TGTGCCAGCAGTTACTCGAGCAGCCATAATTCACCCCTCCACTTT CASSYSSSHNSPLHF
TRBJ1-5 . . TRBV28 14 TGTGCCAGCAGCGACCAGACAGCGTATCAGCCCCAGCATTTT CASSDQTAYQPQHF
TRBJ1-1 . . TRBV5-4 14 TGTGCCAGCAGCCTCGGCGGGGTGAACACTGAAGCTTTCTTT CASSLGGVNTEAFF
TRBJ1-3 . TRBD1 TRBV10-1 12 TGCGCCAGCAGTGAGTCGACAGGGACCATATATTTT CASSESTGTIYF
TRBJ2-7 . TRBD1 TRBV25-1 13 TGTGCCAGCGCAAAAGGACAGGGCAGTAAGCAGTACTTC CASAKGQGSKQYF
TRBJ2-1 . TRBD2 TRBV29-1 12 TGCAGCGTTGAAGGGGCGGGAGTGTGGCAGTTCTTC CSVEGAGVWQFF
TRBJ2-1 . . TRBV5-4 13 TGTGCCAGCAGCGCCAGCTCCTACAATGAGCAGTTCTTC CASSASSYNEQFF
TRBJ2-1 . TRBD2 TRBV27 14 TGTGCCAGCAGTTTTGGGACTAACCACAATGAGCAGTTCTTC CASSFGTNHNEQFF
TRBJ2-5 . TRBD1 TRBV28 14 TGTGCCAGCAGTTCCTGGGACAGGGAAGAGACCCAGTACTTC CASSSWDREETQYF
TRBJ1-5 . . TRBV2 14 TGTGCCAGCAGTGGGCAGGGTTGGAATCAGCCCCAGCATTTT CASSGQGWNQPQHF
TRBJ2-7 . TRBD2 TRBV10-2 18 TGCGCCAGCAGTGAGCTAGCGGGAGGTTATAGAAGGAGCTACGAGCAGTACTTC CASSELAGGYRRSYEQYF